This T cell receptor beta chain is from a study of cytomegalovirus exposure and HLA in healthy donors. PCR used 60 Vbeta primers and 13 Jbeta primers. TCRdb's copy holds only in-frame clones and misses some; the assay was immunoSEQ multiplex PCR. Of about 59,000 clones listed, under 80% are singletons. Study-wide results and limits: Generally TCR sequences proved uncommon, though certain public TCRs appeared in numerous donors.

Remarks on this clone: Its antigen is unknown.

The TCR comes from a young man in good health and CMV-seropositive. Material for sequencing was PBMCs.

This CDR3 is CASSVRGAYEQYF. CDR3 coding DNA: TGTGCCAGCAGCGTCAGGGGGGCCTACGAGCAGTACTTC. The V gene is TRBV6-1, the J gene TRBJ2-7; perhaps TRBD1 as D (7 bases). V lost 6 bases and J lost 2, with 11 bases in between. This CDR3 contains 13 residues. Germline-derived CDR1 and CDR2 are MNHNS and SASEGT.